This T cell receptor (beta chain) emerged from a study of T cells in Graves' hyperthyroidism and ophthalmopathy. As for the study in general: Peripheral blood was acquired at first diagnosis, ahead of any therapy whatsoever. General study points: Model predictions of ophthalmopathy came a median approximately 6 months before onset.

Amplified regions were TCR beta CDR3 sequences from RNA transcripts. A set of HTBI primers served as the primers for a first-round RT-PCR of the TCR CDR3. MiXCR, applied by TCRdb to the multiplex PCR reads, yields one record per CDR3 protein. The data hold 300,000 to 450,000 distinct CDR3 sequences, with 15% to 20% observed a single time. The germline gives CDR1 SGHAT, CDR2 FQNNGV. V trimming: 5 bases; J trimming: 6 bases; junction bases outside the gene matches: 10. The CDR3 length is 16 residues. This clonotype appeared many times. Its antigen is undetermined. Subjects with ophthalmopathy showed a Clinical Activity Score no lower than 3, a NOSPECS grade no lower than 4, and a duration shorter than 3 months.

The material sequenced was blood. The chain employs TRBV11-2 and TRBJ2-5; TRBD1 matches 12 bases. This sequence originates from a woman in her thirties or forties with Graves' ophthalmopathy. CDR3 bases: TGTGCCAGCAGCCAACCCGGGACAGGGGGCGGAAAGACCCAGTACTTC. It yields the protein CASSQPGTGGGKTQYF.